Below, 4 T cell receptor beta chains from the same sample are listed, as sequenced in a study of T cells in Graves' hyperthyroidism and ophthalmopathy. What was amplified from RNA transcripts were TCR beta CDR3 regions. HTBI primers drove first-round RT-PCR of the TCR CDR3. A single record per CDR3 protein comes from TCRdb applying MiXCR to the multiplex PCR reads. Altogether 650,000 to 850,000 distinct CDR3 sequences are present, 18% being singletons, with the ten largest covering roughly a sixth. Sequences were obtained from blood. All receptors derive from a woman in her fifties or sixties with Graves' hyperthyroidism that later progressed to Graves' ophthalmopathy.

The chain links TRBV29-1 to TRBJ2-3; 8 bases map to TRBD1. V shed 3 bases, J shed 6 bases, and the junction held 5 bases outside the gene matches. CDR1 is SQVTM, CDR2 ANQGSEA, per germline. The CDR3 loop spans 13 amino acids. CDR3 bases: TGCAGCGTTGATGGTCAGGGGGCCGATACGCAGTATTTT. Translated: CSVDGQGADTQYF.

There are many counts of this clonotype. The gene calls are TRBV5-1 and TRBJ2-7, with a possible D match to TRBD2 (7 bases). This CDR3 contains 14 residues. Germline V gives CDR1 SGHRS, CDR2 YFSETQ. Trimming cost V 0 bases and J 7 bases, with 14 bases left between them. CDR3 loop: CASSLEGGPAEQYF. CDR3 in DNA: TGCGCCAGCAGCTTGGAGGGGGGGCCGGCGGAGCAGTACTTC.

The chain combines TRBV6-1 with TRBJ2-4, with D possibly TRBD2 on 5 matching bases. CDR1 is MNHNS and CDR2 is SASEGT in the germline V gene. Trimming cost V 1 base and J 5 bases, with 15 bases left between them. The CDR3 runs to 16 residues. CDR3 sequence (DNA): TGTGCCAGCAGTGAAGTGCTCGGGGTCGGGGAAAACATTCAGTACTTC. Amino acid sequence: CASSEVLGVGENIQYF.

The chain recombines TRBV7-2 with TRBJ2-1; 9 bases fit TRBD2. The CDR3 is made up of 18 amino acids. CDR1 is SGHTA and CDR2 is FQGNSA in the germline V gene. The J segment lost 1 base and the V segment lost 5 bases, leaving 12 bases of the junction unmatched. Here the CDR3 reads CASSISGRVGISYNEQFF. The DNA for the CDR3 is TGTGCCAGCAGCATTAGCGGGAGAGTAGGTATATCCTACAATGAGCAGTTCTTC.